The clone carrying this TCR beta chain was seen only once. Its antigen is undetermined. This record comes from a study of shared clonotypes between healthy human individuals. The naive CD8 subset, CD45RO-negative cells positively selected for CCR7, excluded terminally differentiated effector memory CD45RA+ cells. Caucasian adults living in Nashville, Tennessee, provided all samples. General study points: Some naive CD4 clonotypes, roughly 5%, turned up in common across several donors.

The method was immunoSEQ multiplex PCR; TCRdb's version includes in-frame clones alone and lacks a portion of them. The repertoire consists of hundreds of thousands of clones, with 95% to 97% occurring once and the leading ten covering roughly 0.12%. Sequences were obtained from naive CD8+ T cells sorted from blood. This clonotype was obtained from a woman aged 25 to 39 in good health.

The CDR3 sequence is CASSLNPGLAGDTDTQYF. The CDR3 region has the DNA TGCGCCAGCAGCCTGAATCCGGGACTAGCGGGAGACACAGATACGCAGTATTTT. The chain links TRBV5-1 to TRBJ2-3; 14 positions agree with TRBD2. The CDR3 totals 18 residues. The germline V gene has CDR1 SGHRS and CDR2 YFSETQ. Trimming at V came to 4 bases and at J to 2 bases, leaving 9 bases not matched to a gene.